The 13 T cell receptor beta chains given below trace back to one sample, sequenced in a study of T cells in women clearing cervical HPV infection. Here immunoSEQ multiplex PCR was the method, and the copy in TCRdb shows in-frame clones only, minus some. The table lists 36,000 or so clones. The specimen was blood buffy coat. Receptor source: a woman between 18 and 69 years old with a cervical HPV16 infection that either progressed to CIN3+ or cleared (not recorded which).

A remark on this clone: The read gets to within 3 residues of the CDR3 end, and the germline J gene fills in the rest. V usage is TRBV18 and J usage is TRBJ2-3; TRBD2 matches 9 bases. After removal of 4 bases from V and 5 bases from J, the junction contained 13 bases not matched to a gene. Germline-derived CDR1 and CDR2 are KGHSH and LQKENI. The CDR3 is 17 amino acids. CDR3 DNA (partial): TGTGCCAGCTCACGACTAGTAGCGGGGGCCCCGGTAGATACG. The encoded protein is CASSRLVAGAPVDT. The CDR3 as a whole reads CASSRLVAGAPVDTQYF.

Worth noting for this clone: The read is 3 residues too short to cover the CDR3 end, so that end is filled in from the germline J gene. The gene calls are TRBV20-1 and TRBJ2-5; perhaps TRBD2 as D (6 bases). The CDR3 runs to 14 residues. Trimming pared 4 bases from V and 1 base from J, leaving 13 bases between. Germline CDR1 and CDR2: DFQATT and SNEGSKA (reference sequence). The chain's CDR3 is CSATKGTPQETQYF. CDR3 DNA, as far as it was read: TGCAGTGCTACCAAGGGGACTCCCCAAGAGACC.

Concerning this clone: Sequencing ends 3 residues short of the CDR3 end; the germline J gene provides the rest. J is TRBJ1-1 and V is TRBV13; 8 bases map to TRBD1. Germline V lookup: CDR1 PRHDT, CDR2 FYEKMQ (reference sequence). V lost 5 bases, J lost 3 bases, and 5 bases stayed unmatched. The CDR3 loop spans 14 amino acids. Partial CDR3 DNA: TGTGCCAGCAGCGCTATGACAGGGGACACTGAA. Translating gives CASSAMTGDTE. The full-length CDR3 reads as CASSAMTGDTEAFF.

CDR3 DNA (partial): TGTGCCAGCAGCTTATACGGGGTGGATGAGACC. This gives the protein CASSLYGVDET. The whole CDR3 protein is CASSLYGVDETQYF. The chain employs TRBV11-2 and TRBJ2-5; D may be TRBD2 (5 bases). Read data end 3 residues before the CDR3 end; the end is taken from the germline J gene. The CDR3 spans 14 residues. The germline CDR1 and CDR2 sequences are SGHAT and FQNNGV. Trimming shortened V by 2 bases and J by 5 bases, and 12 bases separated the two germline ends.

A note on this clone: The CDR3 end is not reached by the read, which stops 3 residues before it; the germline J gene fills it in. The rearrangement links TRBV7-2 to TRBJ1-1; D remains unclear. Germline values: CDR1 SGHTA, CDR2 FQGNSA. The CDR3 runs 14 residues. The ends were cut back, 5 bases at V and 2 bases at J, with 12 bases in the middle. Partial CDR3 DNA: TGTGCCAGCAGCCTGGAGTACAGTAACACTGAA. It yields the protein CASSLEYSNTE. The CDR3 in its entirety is CASSLEYSNTEAFF.

Comment on this clone: The read terminates 3 residues ahead of where the CDR3 ends, so the germline J gene completes it. The V call is TRBV20-1, the J call TRBJ2-3; 10 bases map to TRBD2. CDR1 is DFQATT, CDR2 SNEGSKA, per germline (reference sequence). The CDR3 has 13 amino acids. The covered CDR3 bases are TGCAGTGCTCCCCTAGCGGGGGTCGGGACG. Translating it yields CSAPLAGVGT. The whole CDR3 sequence reads CSAPLAGVGTQYF.

On this clone itself: The observed sequence ends 3 residues before the CDR3 terminus, with the missing tail filled in from the germline J gene. The chain has TRBV19 and TRBJ2-5, with TRBD1 identical over 9 bases. The V gene's germline CDR1 is LNHDA and CDR2 SQIVND (reference sequence). CDR3 length equals 16 residues. J gave up 4 bases and V 1 base, and 7 bases lay outside the gene matches. The sequenced CDR3 bases are TGTGCCAGTAGTATAGGCGGACAGGGGTATCGAGAGACC. Translated, it gives CASSIGGQGYRET. In full, the CDR3 is CASSIGGQGYRETQYF.

Turning to this clone: The sequenced fragment ends 3 residues before the CDR3 boundary, so the rest is inferred from the germline J gene. The chain carries TRBV20-1 and TRBJ2-7; possible D gene TRBD1, 5 bases. The V end was cut by 1 base, the J end by 5 bases, with 15 bases between. This CDR3 is built from 14 residues. Looked up from germline, CDR1 is DFQATT and CDR2 is SNEGSKA (reference sequence). The sequenced CDR3 bases are TGCAGTGCTAGAGCAGGGAAACCTGGCGACGAG. As protein: CSARAGKPGDE. The whole CDR3 reads CSARAGKPGDEQYF.

Turning to this clone: The sequence runs out 3 residues before the end of the CDR3; the remainder is reconstructed from the germline J gene. This chain connects TRBV2 to TRBJ1-2, with TRBD1 identical over 7 bases. J lost 5 bases, V lost 6 bases, and 6 bases had no gene match. Germline V lookup: CDR1 SNHLY, CDR2 FYNNEI. The length of the CDR3 is 13 residues. The CDR3 sequence is CASRTGPGYGYTF. The part of the CDR3 DNA that was read is TGTGCCAGCAGGACAGGGCCTGGTTATGGC. The full variable domain, in which reference TRBV2 and TRBJ1-2 provide the parts outside the CDR3, is EPEVTQTPSHQVTQMGQEVILRCVPISNHLYFYWYRQILGQKVEFLVSFYNNEISEKSEIFDDQFSVERPDGSNFTLKIRSTKLEDSAMYFCASRTGPGYGYTFGSGTRLTVV.

On this clone itself: The junction departs from germline at one end; a sequencing error may be responsible. Coverage ceases 3 residues before the CDR3 finishes, and the germline J gene fills in the end. The chain carries TRBV20-1 and TRBJ2-7; D remains ambiguous. Germline assignment: CDR1 DFQATT and CDR2 SNEGSKA (reference sequence). This CDR3 contains 16 residues. Partial CDR3 DNA: TGCAGTGCTAGCCAGACACGATCCGTCGTCTCCCACGAG. The encoded protein is CSASQTRSVVSHE. The entire CDR3 is CSASQTRSVVSHEQYF.

Worth noting for this clone: Read coverage stops 3 residues before the CDR3 terminus; the germline J gene supplies the remainder. The chain joins TRBV7-2 to TRBJ2-3, with D possibly being TRBD2 (6 bases). Germline lookup yields CDR1 SGHTA and CDR2 FQGNSA. The CDR3 length is 14 residues. CDR3 bases read: TGTGCCAGCAGCTTCACGCGGGGCAGGGAGACG. It is translated as CASSFTRGRET. The complete CDR3 sequence is CASSFTRGRETQYF.

To note about this clone: Read sequence stops 3 residues before the CDR3 end, and the germline J gene provides the missing end. The V gene is TRBV25-1, the J gene TRBJ2-2; D is possibly TRBD1 (6 bases). Trimming took off 1 base at V and 1 base at J, with 10 bases between the two ends. Germline V lookup: CDR1 MGHDK, CDR2 SYGVNS. This CDR3 region has 16 residues. CDR3: CASSEFRTVNTGELFF. The sequenced CDR3 bases are TGTGCCAGCAGTGAATTTAGGACAGTGAACACCGGGGAG.

On this clone: The read ends 3 residues shy of where the CDR3 ends; the end is completed using the germline J gene. The chain recombines TRBV2 with TRBJ1-2, with TRBD1 matching over 7 bases. Germline loops: CDR1 SNHLY, CDR2 FYNNEI. This CDR3 has 14 residues. The CDR3 here is CASSRDSSINDYTF. Partial CDR3 DNA: TGTGCCAGTTCCCGGGACAGCAGCATCAATGAC.